This passage covers 2 T cell receptor beta chains from one sample sequenced in a study of patients and donors after allogeneic stem cell transplantation. TCRdb processed the RT-PCR reads anew with MiXCR; each CDR3 protein has one entry. The profile shows approximately 160,000 distinct CDR3 sequences, about 24% of them singletons. Sequenced sample: blood, either unsorted or a sorted T cell fraction (not recorded which). These receptor sequences come from a human donor who was either an allogeneic HSCT recipient or a stem cell or donor lymphocyte infusion donor (not recorded which). It is not recorded whose cells these are; they may come from a transplant donor.

The CDR3 sequence: CAISGYNEQFF. The DNA of the CDR3 is TGTGCCATCAGTGGGTACAATGAGCAGTTCTTC. The chain links TRBV10-3 to TRBJ2-1; D is uncertain. Deletions cut 4 bases from V and 4 bases from J, with 2 bases between. Germline CDR1 ENHRY, CDR2 SYGVKD. This CDR3 contains 11 residues.

A word on this clonotype: Germline is not matched at one junction end, which may reflect a read error. The CDR3 loop is CASSLSWSSGRSTDTQYF. The CDR3 nucleotides read TGTGCCAGCAGTTTAAGCTGGTCTAGCGGGCGAAGCACAGATACGCAGTATTTC. The V and J genes are TRBV12-3 or TRBV12-4 and TRBJ2-3; 8 bases fit TRBD2. This CDR3 is 18 amino acids long.